Presented here are 19 T cell receptor beta chains from one specimen sequenced in a study of control samples from healthy donors and cancer patients (dated by TCRdb to between 2020 and 2021). The method was the immunoSEQ multiplex PCR assay. TCRdb re-hosts the immuneACCESS table, in-frame sequences only. Its copies lack some clones; in the studies checked, an unresolved V gene accounts for under half of them, and the cause for the rest is not known. The sample data list approximately 140,000 clones, and 94% of these were observed just once. 13% of the sample rests with the top ten. Material: blood. The source of these receptors is a man between 40 and 49 years old in good health.

V is TRBV7-6 and J is TRBJ1-4; D is possibly TRBD1 (5 bases). The CDR3 is 13 amino acids. The germline CDR1 and CDR2 sequences are SGHVS and FNYEAQ. V dropped 5 bases and J dropped 15 bases, with 19 bases sitting between them. The CDR3 protein is CASSPGTALHLFF. CDR3 sequence (DNA): TGTGCCAGCAGCCCCGGGACCGCCCTCCATTTGTTTTTT. The full variable domain, with the rest looked up from reference TRBV7-6 and TRBJ1-4, is GAGVSQSPRYKVTKRGQDVALRCDPISGHVSLYWYRQALGQGPEFLTYFNYEAQQDKSGLPNDRFSAERPEGSISTLTIQRTEQRDSAMYRCASSPGTALHLFFGSGTQLSVL.

The J gene is TRBJ1-4, the V gene TRBV15; 9 bases are shared with TRBD1. CDR3 length: 17 residues. The germline V gene encodes CDR1 LNHNV and CDR2 YYDKDF (reference sequence). Trimming took 3 bases from V and 7 from J; bases not matched to a gene: 12. The chain's CDR3 is CATSSDVADRGSEKLFF. In DNA, the CDR3 is TGTGCCACCAGCAGTGATGTAGCCGACAGGGGGAGTGAAAAACTGTTTTTT.

This chain uses TRBV12-3 or TRBV12-4 with TRBJ1-4; 10 positions match TRBD1. This CDR3 has 13 amino acids. The ends lost 8 bases at V and 8 bases at J; junction bases unmatched: 5. CDR3 protein: CASSTGGGEKLFF. In nucleotides, the CDR3 is TGTGCCAGCTCGACAGGGGGCGGCGAAAAACTGTTTTTT.

V gene TRBV19 combines with J gene TRBJ1-5; unclear D gene. This CDR3 region has 19 residues. Germline lookup yields CDR1 LNHDA and CDR2 SQIVND (reference sequence). V shed 2 bases and J shed 1 base, with 21 bases lying between them. DNA for the CDR3: TGTGCCAGTAGTATACAGAGGCGGCAGGCCCGAAACAGCAATCAGCCCCAGCATTTT. As protein: CASSIQRRQARNSNQPQHF.

V is TRBV6-5 and J is TRBJ1-4, with TRBD1 as a possible D gene (6 bases). V was clipped by 6 bases and J by 11 bases, with 19 bases between them. CDR3 length: 14 amino acids. CDR1 and CDR2 (germline): MNHEY, SVGAGI. The DNA of the CDR3 is TGTGCCAGCAGCGGACAGCCAGTTCAGGGGAAACTGTTTTTT. Amino acids: CASSGQPVQGKLFF.

The chain couples TRBV7-8 to TRBJ2-7; 7 bases are shared with TRBD1. The CDR3 has 14 residues. J lost 2 bases, V lost 1 base, and 2 bases had no gene match. The germline gives CDR1 SGHVS, CDR2 FQNEAQ. The CDR3, as DNA: TGTGCCAGCAGCTTAGAGGGACAGACCTACGAGCAGTACTTC. Translated, it gives CASSLEGQTYEQYF. Full variable domain (outside the CDR3, taken from reference TRBV7-8 and TRBJ2-7): GAGVSQSPRYKVAKRGQDVALRCDPISGHVSLFWYQQALGQGPEFLTYFQNEAQLDKSGLPSDRFFAERPEGSVSTLKIQRTQQEDSAVYLCASSLEGQTYEQYFGPGTRLTVT.

J is TRBJ1-1 and V is TRBV30; perhaps TRBD1 as D (5 bases). Per the germline V gene, CDR1 is GTSNPN and CDR2 is SVGIG (reference sequence). Trimming removed 3 bases from V and 4 bases from J, with 12 bases in between. CDR3 size: 13 residues. This CDR3 is CAWRDLGGTEAFF. CDR3 coding DNA: TGTGCCTGGAGGGACCTCGGGGGCACTGAAGCTTTCTTT.

The chain's CDR3 is CASSETRDGDSEQFF. DNA of the CDR3: TGTGCCAGCAGTGAAACTCGGGACGGAGATTCGGAGCAGTTCTTC. This chain connects TRBV2 to TRBJ2-1, with D perhaps assigned TRBD1 or TRBD2 (5 bases each). The CDR3 covers 15 residues. V shed 2 bases and J shed 10 bases, with 18 bases lying between them. Germline loops: CDR1 SNHLY, CDR2 FYNNEI.

The gene calls are TRBV7-8 and TRBJ2-7; 7 bases are a match to TRBD2. The CDR3 spans 15 residues. The V and J ends lost 5 bases and 0 bases, in that order; junction bases with no gene match: 7. CDR1 SGHVS and CDR2 FQNEAQ come from the germline V gene. The CDR3 DNA reads as TGTGCCAGCAGCCCTCTAGCGGTAAGCTCCTACGAGCAGTACTTC. It is translated as CASSPLAVSSYEQYF.

The chain combines TRBV6-1 with TRBJ1-3; no clear D gene. Germline CDR1 and CDR2: MNHNS and SASEGT. V was clipped by 2 bases and J by 6 bases, with 14 bases between them. This CDR3 comprises 15 residues. This CDR3 is CASSEPGVVSNTIYF. For the CDR3, the DNA is TGTGCCAGCAGTGAACCAGGCGTGGTTTCAAACACCATATATTTT.

This clone was detected only once. V is TRBV3-1 (or the pseudogene TRBV3-2) and J is TRBJ2-5; 7 bases map to TRBD2. Germline assignment: CDR1 LGHDT and CDR2 YNNKEL (reference sequence). This CDR3 has 13 residues. The J segment lost 5 bases and the V segment lost 3 bases, leaving 3 bases of the junction unmatched. The CDR3 region is CASSQREHETQYF. The CDR3 coding sequence is TGTGCCAGCAGCCAGCGGGAGCATGAGACCCAGTACTTC.

The rearrangement links TRBV9 to TRBJ2-3; D remains unclear. The CDR3 contains 14 residues. Germline CDR1 SGDLS, CDR2 YYNGEE. Trimming took off 0 bases at V and 5 bases at J, with 10 bases between the two ends. The CDR3 DNA sequence: TGTGCCAGCAGCGTAGATAGGCTCCAAGATACGCAGTATTTT. Translation gives CASSVDRLQDTQYF.

The chain couples TRBV2 to TRBJ1-4, with 10 nucleotides matching TRBD1. Unmatched junction bases numbered 4, after V lost 4 bases and J lost 8 bases. CDR1 SNHLY and CDR2 FYNNEI come from the germline V gene. The CDR3 runs to 14 residues. CDR3 DNA sequence: TGTGCCAGCAGTGCGGGACAGGGGTCGGAAAAACTGTTTTTT. Protein product: CASSAGQGSEKLFF. Full variable domain (missing parts from reference TRBV2 and TRBJ1-4): EPEVTQTPSHQVTQMGQEVILRCVPISNHLYFYWYRQILGQKVEFLVSFYNNEISEKSEIFDDQFSVERPDGSNFTLKIRSTKLEDSAMYFCASSAGQGSEKLFFGSGTQLSVL.

The CDR3 here is CASSVESGSYNEQFF. CDR3 sequence (DNA): TGTGCCAGCAGCGTAGAGAGCGGCTCCTACAATGAGCAGTTCTTC. The chain has TRBV9 and TRBJ2-1; the D gene is possibly TRBD2 (5 bases). Looked up from germline, CDR1 is SGDLS and CDR2 is YYNGEE. The CDR3 length is 15 residues. Between the trimmed V and J ends, which lost 0 bases and 0 bases, there was a span of 7 bases. The full variable domain, in which reference TRBV9 and TRBJ2-1 provide the parts outside the CDR3, is DSGVTQTPKHLITATGQRVTLRCSPRSGDLSVYWYQQSLDQGLQFLIQYYNGEERAKGNILERFSAQQFPDLHSELNLSSLELGDSALYFCASSVESGSYNEQFFGPGTRLTVL.

The sample holds a few counts of this clone. This chain joins TRBV6-6 and TRBJ1-5, with no clear D. The CDR3 runs to 15 residues. Germline V CDR1 and CDR2: MNHNY, SVGAGI (reference sequence). V was clipped by 5 bases and J by 4 bases, with 15 bases between them. The CDR3: CASSPGKGGNQPQHF. The CDR3 DNA sequence: TGTGCCAGCAGTCCCGGGAAGGGTGGTAATCAGCCCCAGCATTTT.

The V call is TRBV10-3, the J call TRBJ2-7; D perhaps matches TRBD2 (6 bases). Germline V gene lookup returns CDR1 ENHRY and CDR2 SYGVKD. Trimming took 2 bases from V and 3 from J, leaving 8 bases between them. The CDR3 is 13 amino acids. In DNA, the CDR3 is TGTGCCATCAGTGAGGGGGGGAACTACGAGCAGTACTTC. Translation: CAISEGGNYEQYF.

Note on this clone: Other DNA sequences in the sample encode the same CDR3. The chain has TRBV9 and TRBJ2-1; 8 positions agree with TRBD2. CDR1 and CDR2 from the germline V gene are SGDLS and YYNGEE. The V and J ends lost 4 bases and 4 bases, in that order; junction bases with no gene match: 7. The CDR3 loop spans 15 amino acids. The CDR3 coding sequence is TGTGCCAGCAGCTTTAGGGGCGGGGGGTACAATGAGCAGTTCTTC. Protein product: CASSFRGGGYNEQFF.

This rearrangement joins TRBV27 to TRBJ2-1; D is possibly TRBD1 or TRBD2 (6 bases each). Trimming took off 8 bases at V and 0 bases at J, with 17 bases between the two ends. The germline V gene encodes CDR1 MNHEY and CDR2 SMNVEV (reference sequence). This CDR3 contains 16 residues. The CDR3 loop reads CASLRGGTSSYNEQFF. CDR3 in DNA: TGTGCCAGCTTGAGGGGCGGGACAAGCTCCTACAATGAGCAGTTCTTC.

The genes are TRBV18 and TRBJ1-6, with 10 nucleotides matching TRBD1. The length of the CDR3 is 17 residues. V lost 1 base and J lost 8; bases outside the gene matches: 8. Germline CDR1 and CDR2: KGHSH and LQKENI. The CDR3 sequence: CASSPRVGQGSHSPLHF. DNA for the CDR3: TGTGCCAGCTCACCACGAGTGGGACAGGGGTCTCATTCACCCCTCCACTTT.